This T cell receptor beta chain came from a study of neoadjuvant anti-PD-1 for oral cavity cancer. Overall study findings and caveats: Expansion of preexisting intratumoral clones was suggested to aid response.

Clones were sequenced by immunoSEQ multiplex PCR, and TCRdb holds only the in-frame ones, with some missing. The sample records about 6,700 clones, 47% being singletons. Per the germline V gene, CDR1 is LNHDA and CDR2 is SQIVND (reference sequence). The CDR3 extends over 14 amino acids. Trimming shortened V by 5 bases and J by 0 bases, and 9 bases separated the two germline ends. Comment on this clone: Its antigen is undetermined.

Here the sequenced sample was tumor tissue, taken before nivolumab (anti-PD-1) treatment. This clonotype was sampled from a person aged 35 to 85 with oral cavity squamous cell carcinoma. The chain combines TRBV19 with TRBJ2-3; the D gene is possibly TRBD2 (6 bases). CDR3 protein: CASSQLASTDTQYF. The DNA of the CDR3 is TGTGCCAGTAGTCAACTAGCAAGCACAGATACGCAGTATTTT.